This T cell receptor beta chain was sequenced in a study of CXCR3-negative and CXCR3-positive naive CD8 T cells. General study results and limits: Unlike memory cells, which differed, naive CXCR3-negative and CXCR3-positive cells had similar TRBV-TRBJ usage. In both naive subsets diversity was comparably high, whereas memory CD8+ cells showed much lower diversity.

Concerning this clonotype itself: What it recognizes is unknown.

The method, 5' RACE with UMI labels, was used to prepare the TRB cDNA libraries. TCRdb re-analyzed the 5' RACE reads; it lists each CDR3 protein once, without DNA. The sample shows 90,000 to 95,000 distinct CDR3 sequences, and over 1.5% sits with its ten largest clones. Cells classed as naive CD8+ T cells were CD45RO-CCR7+CD27+CD95-. The length of the CDR3 is 13 residues. Germline V lookup: CDR1 LNHNV, CDR2 YYDKDF (reference sequence). The sequenced sample consisted of naive CXCR3- CD8+ T cells from blood. Regarding subset: CD45RO-CCR7+CD27+CD95- naive CD8+ T cells lacking CXCR3 (TNR3-). The genes are TRBV15 and TRBJ1-1; as DNA is missing, the TRBD1 call by TCRdb cannot be tested. This TCR came from a human donor in good health. Some clones in this sample may be carry-over from other donors' samples. The CDR3 region is CATSRAGRTEAFF.